This note documents a single TCR beta chain sequence. Its antigen is not identified. The CDR3 carries no conserved terminal phenylalanine or tryptophan, so it likely arises from a read error. The data were taken from a study of breast tumors, draining lymph nodes, adjacent tissues. Findings and caveats of the study: Most tumor T cells seemingly derive from lymph node, then expand in tumor. Luminal-like breast cancer showed significantly higher tumor–nontumor repertoire similarity than basal-like. Tumor TCR diversity was below lymph nodes but above nontumor tissue. Tumor T cell lymph node origin was a supported hypothesis, not proven.

TCRdb re-called the multiplex PCR reads with MiXCR, one entry per CDR3 protein. The profile shows about 230,000 distinct CDR3 sequences, about 30% of them singletons. This CDR3 has 16 residues. The V and J ends lost 2 bases and 5 bases respectively, with 19 bases between them. Germline V CDR1 and CDR2: SGHDT, YYEEEE. Samples came from axillary lymph nodes draining the breast cancer. Sequencing used axillary lymph node tissue. This chain links TRBV5-6 with TRBJ2-5; no clear D gene. The sequence derives from a female donor with breast cancer. Some clones in this sample may be carry-over from other donors' samples. CDR3 region: CASSLKVRAVGETQYL. DNA of the CDR3: TGTGCCAGCAGCTTAAAAGTTAGGGCTGTGGGGGAGACCCAGTACCTC.